This T cell receptor beta chain came from a study of blood T cells in healthy people across ages. This clonotype turned up a few times. The junction had 8 bases not matched to a gene; V was cut back by 4 bases and J by 6 bases. This CDR3 has 14 amino acids. Primers used in a second PCR of about 6 to 12 cycles were a sample-barcoded 5' primer and a J-beta primer mix. TCRdb ran MiXCR on the 5' RACE reads and lists one entry per CDR3 protein. The table records 1.6 million or so distinct CDR3 sequences, around 36% of them present only once. The chain carries TRBV12-3 or TRBV12-4 and TRBJ2-7; TRBD2 agrees at 8 bases. Material: blood. This receptor was taken from a woman aged 25 to 39 in good health. The CDR3 DNA sequence: TGTGCCAGCAGTTCACCGGGACTAGACTCCGAGCAGTACTTC. This translates into CASSSPGLDSEQYF.